Following are 11 T cell receptor beta chains from one sample sequenced in a study of cytomegalovirus exposure and HLA in healthy donors. The study ran its PCR with 60 Vbeta and 13 Jbeta primers. The protocol was immunoSEQ multiplex PCR, while the TCRdb copy is restricted to in-frame clones and leaves out a portion. The sample has some 180,000 clones, 75% seen once; the top ten hold about 2.7%. Sequences were obtained from PBMCs. Receptor source: a male donor in good health and CMV-seronegative.

This chain connects TRBV27 to TRBJ2-1; D is undetermined. Trimming removed 1 base at V and 8 bases at J, with 9 bases between. The germline CDR1 and CDR2 sequences are MNHEY and SMNVEV (reference sequence). The CDR3 spans 13 residues. The CDR3 DNA reads TGTGCCAGCAGTTTATTCCTAAGCGATGAGCAGTTCTTC. This gives the protein CASSLFLSDEQFF.

This clone was seen a handful of times. The CDR3 DNA reads as TGTGCCAGCAGTGAATATTCCCCAAAACTGTTTTTT. Translated: CASSEYSPKLFF. This sequence joins TRBV6-1 and TRBJ1-4; D gene ambiguous. V was cut by 2 bases and J by 10 bases, with 8 bases left in between. Germline CDR1 reads MNHNS; CDR2 reads SASEGT. The CDR3 contains 12 residues.

This chain joins TRBV28 and TRBJ1-5; the D gene is possibly TRBD1 (5 bases). V dropped 3 bases and J dropped 6 bases, with 21 bases sitting between them. The V gene's germline CDR1 is MDHEN and CDR2 SYDVKM. The CDR3 loop spans 17 amino acids. CDR3 protein: CASSFLSVKGKGQPQHF. CDR3 bases: TGTGCCAGCAGTTTTCTGTCGGTGAAGGGGAAAGGTCAGCCCCAGCATTTT.

This chain uses TRBV5-1 with TRBJ2-3; D is perhaps TRBD2 (5 bases). CDR1 and CDR2 (germline): SGHRS, YFSETQ. Trimming stripped 4 bases from V and 13 bases from J, with 16 bases between. The CDR3 consists of 12 residues. The CDR3 reads CASSTDSRFEYF. The CDR3 DNA sequence: TGCGCCAGCAGCACGGACTCCCGGTTTGAGTATTTT.

A few counts support this clone. The rearrangement uses TRBV5-1 and TRBJ1-6; 9 nucleotides align to TRBD1. The V gene end was trimmed by 2 bases and the J gene end by 7 bases; junction bases not matched to a gene: 4. The CDR3 has 15 residues. The germline gives CDR1 SGHRS, CDR2 YFSETQ. CDR3: CASSLGGTGNSPLHF. The CDR3 DNA is TGCGCCAGCAGCTTAGGGGGGACAGGGAATTCACCCCTCCACTTT.

This clone turned up a few times. V gene TRBV5-5 combines with J gene TRBJ2-3; weak D call: TRBD2 (5 bases). V was clipped by 4 bases and J by 2 bases, with 17 bases between them. Germline V gene sequence: CDR1 SGHKS, CDR2 YYEKEE (reference sequence). This CDR3 contains 16 residues. CDR3 amino acids: CASSAGIGAPTDTQYF. The CDR3 bases are TGTGCCAGCAGCGCCGGGATTGGAGCTCCCACAGATACGCAGTATTTT.

The V call is TRBV18, the J call TRBJ2-1, with D maybe TRBD2 (5 bases). Germline assignment: CDR1 KGHSH and CDR2 LQKENI. This CDR3 has 14 amino acids. Trimming shortened V by 5 bases and J by 6 bases, and 14 bases separated the two germline ends. The chain's CDR3 is CASSFAETSNEQFF. CDR3 nucleotide sequence: TGTGCCAGCTCATTCGCGGAAACTAGCAATGAGCAGTTCTTC. The complete variable domain, with remaining parts taken from reference TRBV18 and TRBJ2-1, reads NAGVMQNPRHLVRRRGQEARLRCSPMKGHSHVYWYRQLPEEGLKFMVYLQKENIIDESGMPKERFSAEFPKEGPSILRIQQVVRGDSAAYFCASSFAETSNEQFFGPGTRLTVL.

This clone appeared a few times. This sequence joins TRBV11-2 and TRBJ2-3; D gene unclear. The ends were cut back, 6 bases at V and 1 base at J, with 8 bases in the middle. This CDR3 is 13 amino acids long. Germline values: CDR1 SGHAT, CDR2 FQNNGV. This chain's CDR3 is CASRDRGTDTQYF. The CDR3 nucleotides read TGTGCCAGCAGGGATCGGGGCACAGATACGCAGTATTTT.

The V gene is TRBV30, the J gene TRBJ1-1, with a tentative D call TRBD1 (6 bases). CDR3 length: 11 amino acids. Germline loops: CDR1 GTSNPN, CDR2 SVGIG (reference sequence). This chain's CDR3 is CAMGANTEAFF. In DNA, the CDR3 is TGTGCTATGGGGGCTAACACTGAAGCTTTCTTT.

This clone was recorded a few times. The genes are TRBV25-1 and TRBJ2-7; the match to TRBD2 covers 12 bases. Losses at the gene ends were 8 bases for V and 4 bases for J; bases not matched to a gene: 12. This CDR3 has 16 amino acids. CDR1 and CDR2 from the germline V gene are MGHDK and SYGVNS. The CDR3 coding sequence is TGTGCCAGCGGAGGGGGCTGGACTAGCGGGAATTACGAGCAGTACTTC. This sequence encodes CASGGGWTSGNYEQYF.

The V call is TRBV19, the J call TRBJ2-7; TRBD2 might be the D (7 bases). Trimming left V 2 bases short and J 2 bases short, with 19 bases between. Germline V gives CDR1 LNHDA, CDR2 SQIVND (reference sequence). The CDR3 is 17 amino acids. The CDR3 here is CASSISGGHQPAYEQYF. The CDR3 DNA reads TGTGCCAGTAGTATATCGGGGGGCCATCAACCCGCCTACGAGCAGTACTTC.